One and the same sample provided the 27 T cell receptor beta chains below, sequenced in a study of Tregs in tolerant kidney transplant recipients. Assay: immunoSEQ multiplex PCR; the TCRdb copy retains only in-frame clones and omits some. Found here are 60,000 or so clones, around 80% of them singletons; the top ten hold around 5.2%. What was sequenced was CD4+ T cells from blood. These receptors were taken from a human donor in good health.

The rearrangement links TRBV29-1 to TRBJ1-5; D is perhaps TRBD1 (6 bases). Germline lookup yields CDR1 SQVTM and CDR2 ANQGSEA. Trimming removed 4 bases from V and 5 bases from J, with 12 bases in between. The CDR3 has 13 residues. The CDR3 nucleotides are TGCAGCGTTGTAGCAGGGGTGCATCAGCCCCAGCATTTT. Its protein is CSVVAGVHQPQHF. The full variable domain, with the rest looked up from reference TRBV29-1 and TRBJ1-5, is SAVISQKPSRDICQRGTSLTIQCQVDSQVTMMFWYRQQPGQSLTLIATANQGSEATYESGFVIDKFPISRPNLTFSTLTVSNMSPEDSSIYLCSVVAGVHQPQHFGDGTRLSIL.

Here the CDR3 reads CASSSGTEEKLFF. CDR3 coding DNA: TGTGCCAGCAGCTCAGGGACCGAGGAAAAACTGTTTTTT. The chain carries TRBV13 and TRBJ1-4; maybe TRBD1 (5 bases). V lost 4 bases and J 8 bases, leaving 11 bases between the germline ends. The CDR3 has 13 amino acids. Germline CDR1 reads PRHDT; CDR2 reads FYEKMQ (reference sequence).

The J gene is TRBJ1-3, the V gene TRBV5-4; D gene uncertain. Trimming removed 0 bases from V and 3 bases from J, with 10 bases in between. The CDR3 covers 15 residues. CDR1 SGHNT and CDR2 YYREEE come from the germline V gene (reference sequence). The CDR3 nucleotides read TGTGCCAGCAGCTTGGACGGGTCCCGTGGAAACACCATATATTTT. This gives the protein CASSLDGSRGNTIYF.

The chain combines TRBV2 with TRBJ2-7, with D unresolved. V lost 6 bases, J lost 3 bases, and 12 bases lay in between. The CDR3 sequence is 13 residues long. Germline CDR1 and CDR2: SNHLY and FYNNEI. The CDR3 is CASSLGFDYEQYF. The CDR3 DNA is TGTGCCAGCAGCCTGGGTTTCGACTACGAGCAGTACTTC.

This clone was recorded many times. Possible read error: a much larger clone is one base away. Within the sample, other DNA sequences also encode this same CDR3. The gene calls are TRBV6-6 and TRBJ2-2; no definite D call. This CDR3 has 11 amino acids. V lost 6 bases and J lost 5, with 4 bases in between. CDR1 is MNHNY and CDR2 is SVGAGI in the germline V gene (reference sequence). CDR3 sequence (DNA): TGTGCCAGCAGGGAAACCGGGGAGCTGTTTTTT. It codes for CASRETGELFF.

The gene calls are TRBV4-1 and TRBJ2-5; 10 bases line up with TRBD2. Germline CDR1 MGHRA, CDR2 YSYEKL. The CDR3 length is 21 residues. J gave up 2 bases and V 0 bases, and 18 bases lay outside the gene matches. The CDR3, as DNA: TGCGCCAGCAGCCAAGATTCCCGACTTTTAGATAGCGGGGGGAAACAAGAGACCCAGTACTTC. This encodes CASSQDSRLLDSGGKQETQYF.

The gene calls are TRBV4-3 and TRBJ2-3, with 8 bases lining up with TRBD1. V lost 3 bases, J lost 4 bases, and 3 bases stayed unmatched. Germline CDR1 and CDR2: LGHNA and YSLEER. The CDR3 covers 14 residues. The DNA for the CDR3 is TGCGCCAGCAGCCAGCAGGGGGCCTCAGATACGCAGTATTTT. This translates into CASSQQGASDTQYF.

The genes are TRBV9 and TRBJ2-2; TRBD1 agrees at 10 bases. There are 15 residues in the CDR3. Trimming cost V 3 bases and J 5 bases; bases outside gene matches: 4. Germline lookup yields CDR1 SGDLS and CDR2 YYNGEE. The CDR3, as DNA: TGTGCCAGCAGCGGATGGGGACAGGGGACCGGGGAGCTGTTTTTT. Protein product: CASSGWGQGTGELFF.

CDR3 residues: CASSLTGTSHEQYF. The CDR3 DNA is TGTGCCAGCAGCCTCACCGGGACTAGCCACGAGCAGTACTTC. V and J are TRBV11-3 and TRBJ2-7; TRBD2 agrees at 9 bases. With V trimmed by 5 bases and J by 5 bases, 7 bases remained unmatched. Per the germline V gene, CDR1 is SGHNT and CDR2 is YENEEA. CDR3 length equals 14 residues.

The chain links TRBV29-1 to TRBJ2-5; 7 bases line up with TRBD1. The germline CDR1 and CDR2 sequences are SQVTM and ANQGSEA. V lost 6 bases and J lost 1; bases outside the gene matches: 2. This CDR3 has 12 residues. The CDR3 loop is CSVGQVQETQYF. The CDR3 DNA reads as TGCAGCGTCGGACAGGTCCAAGAGACCCAGTACTTC.

The chain is built from TRBV11-2 and TRBJ1-1; the match to TRBD1 covers 8 bases. CDR3 length equals 14 residues. Germline trimming cut 3 bases from V and 4 bases from J; bases unmatched to any gene: 4. CDR1 and CDR2 (germline): SGHAT, FQNNGV. The CDR3 loop reads CASSLTGVVTEAFF. The CDR3 nucleotides read TGTGCCAGCAGCTTGACAGGGGTGGTCACTGAAGCTTTCTTT.

The genes are TRBV7-9 and TRBJ1-2, with D perhaps matching TRBD1 (5 bases). CDR1 and CDR2 from the germline V gene are SEHNR and FQNEAQ (reference sequence). V lost 1 base and J 4 bases, leaving 7 bases between the germline ends. The CDR3 covers 13 residues. The CDR3 nucleotides read TGTGCCAGCAGCTTAGAAGGGGTCTATGGCTACACCTTC. Its protein product is CASSLEGVYGYTF. The variable domain in full, completed from reference TRBV7-9 and TRBJ1-2, reads DTGVSQNPRHKITKRGQNVTFRCDPISEHNRLYWYRQTLGQGPEFLTYFQNEAQLEKSRLLSDRFSAERPKGSFSTLEIQRTEQGDSAMYLCASSLEGVYGYTFGSGTRLTVV.

The chain carries TRBV5-1 and TRBJ2-6; D not certain. The CDR3 is 17 amino acids. V was clipped by 4 bases and J by 1 base, with 15 bases between them. From germline, CDR1 is SGHRS and CDR2 YFSETQ. The CDR3 reads CASSNSLDISGANVLTF. CDR3 nucleotides: TGCGCCAGCAGCAACAGTCTAGACATATCTGGGGCCAACGTCCTGACTTTC.

The chain couples TRBV15 to TRBJ1-5; 11 positions match TRBD1. With 0 bases clipped from V and 0 bases from J, the junction kept 10 bases outside the gene matches. In germline, CDR1 is LNHNV, CDR2 YYDKDF (reference sequence). The CDR3 contains 20 residues. The CDR3 bases are TGTGCCACCAGCAGAGATTACTGGGACAGGGGGTGGAATAGCAATCAGCCCCAGCATTTT. Translation gives CATSRDYWDRGWNSNQPQHF.

The genes are TRBV13 and TRBJ1-3; D remains unclear. Trimming shortened V by 4 bases and J by 3 bases, and 16 bases separated the two germline ends. Germline loops: CDR1 PRHDT, CDR2 FYEKMQ (reference sequence). The CDR3 spans 16 residues. The CDR3 region has the DNA TGTGCCAGCAGCTCACTCCGGAGGGAGCTTGGAAACACCATATATTTT. Translated, it gives CASSSLRRELGNTIYF.

The V call is TRBV7-9, the J call TRBJ1-1, with 7 positions matching TRBD1. The CDR3 consists of 13 residues. Losses at the gene ends were 7 bases for V and 4 bases for J; bases not matched to a gene: 6. Germline V gene sequence: CDR1 SEHNR, CDR2 FQNEAQ (reference sequence). The CDR3 DNA sequence: TGTGCCAGCACCACGACAGGGAGCACTGAAGCTTTCTTT. Residues: CASTTTGSTEAFF.

CDR3 bases: TGTGCCAGCAGCCTAACCCGTTGGGGCAATGAGCAGTTCTTC. This codes for CASSLTRWGNEQFF. The rearrangement joins TRBV11-1 to TRBJ2-1; no reliable D call. The CDR3 is 14 residues long. V was pared by 5 bases and J by 6 bases, with 14 bases between. Germline CDR1 SGHAT, CDR2 FQDESV (reference sequence).

This clone occurred once. The V call is TRBV10-3, the J call TRBJ2-5; unclear D gene. The germline V gene has CDR1 ENHRY and CDR2 SYGVKD. There are 13 residues in the CDR3. Trimming cost V 3 bases and J 1 base, with 6 bases left between them. The chain's CDR3 is CAISEGTQETQYF. The CDR3 DNA is TGTGCCATCAGTGAAGGCACCCAAGAGACCCAGTACTTC.

The V gene is TRBV21-1, the J gene TRBJ1-5. TRBV21-1 is a pseudogene. The CDR3 extends over 17 amino acids. The CDR3 bases are TGTGCCAGCAGCAAAGTAAGCCCCGGCCAGATCAATCAGCCCCAGCATTTT. This encodes CASSKVSPGQINQPQHF.

The chain combines TRBV7-3 with TRBJ1-2; 8 nucleotides line up with TRBD1. Trimming at V came to 4 bases and at J to 8 bases, leaving 6 bases not matched to a gene. The CDR3 consists of 13 residues. Germline lookup yields CDR1 SGHTA and CDR2 FQGTGA. For the CDR3, the DNA is TGTGCCAGCAGCTCCTCGACAGGGGACGGCTACACCTTC. Residues: CASSSSTGDGYTF.

This chain links TRBV7-9 with TRBJ2-2, with D possibly being TRBD1 (5 bases). Germline loops: CDR1 SEHNR, CDR2 FQNEAQ (reference sequence). V was shortened by 5 bases and J by 3 bases, with 13 bases between the two germline ends. The CDR3 is 15 residues long. DNA of the CDR3: TGTGCCAGCAGCCCCCCAGCAGGGTACACCGGGGAGCTGTTTTTT. Protein product: CASSPPAGYTGELFF.

The V gene is TRBV18, the J gene TRBJ2-7, with 12 bases that match TRBD1. This CDR3 has 15 residues. Losses at the gene ends were 3 bases for V and 2 bases for J; bases not matched to a gene: 2. The germline gives CDR1 KGHSH, CDR2 LQKENI. The CDR3 is CASSPGQGATYEQYF. CDR3 DNA sequence: TGTGCCAGCTCACCGGGACAGGGGGCGACCTACGAGCAGTACTTC. The whole variable domain, filled in from reference TRBV18 and TRBJ2-7, reads NAGVMQNPRHLVRRRGQEARLRCSPMKGHSHVYWYRQLPEEGLKFMVYLQKENIIDESGMPKERFSAEFPKEGPSILRIQQVVRGDSAAYFCASSPGQGATYEQYFGPGTRLTVT.

This clone was recorded a few times. The rearrangement links TRBV9 to TRBJ2-5; D unclear. The germline V and J ends were trimmed by 0 bases and 4 bases, with 7 bases remaining between them. The germline gives CDR1 SGDLS, CDR2 YYNGEE. The CDR3 is made up of 13 amino acids. CDR3 bases: TGTGCCAGCAGCGTAGGACCTGGAGAGACCCAGTACTTC. It yields the protein CASSVGPGETQYF.

The chain carries TRBV2 and TRBJ2-7; weak D call: TRBD1 (5 bases). Trimming shortened V by 7 bases and J by 2 bases, and 15 bases separated the two germline ends. Per germline, CDR1 SNHLY and CDR2 FYNNEI. The CDR3 has 14 amino acids. The CDR3 region is CASITGRLPYEQYF. The CDR3 DNA reads TGTGCCAGCATAACAGGCCGCCTCCCCTACGAGCAGTACTTC.

Here the CDR3 DNA reads TGTGCCAGCTCATCCGGACAGGGGGAGGCGAACACTGAAGCTTTCTTT. Residues: CASSSGQGEANTEAFF. This chain joins TRBV18 and TRBJ1-1; 10 positions match TRBD1. The germline CDR1 and CDR2 sequences are KGHSH and LQKENI. The CDR3 is 16 residues long. V shed 5 bases, J shed 1 base, and the junction held 7 bases outside the gene matches.

Notes on this clone: This same CDR3 is encoded by further DNA sequences in the sample. The V call is TRBV5-4, the J call TRBJ2-7; D call uncertain. V dropped 4 bases and J dropped 7 bases, with 15 bases sitting between them. This CDR3 contains 13 residues. CDR1 and CDR2 (germline): SGHNT, YYREEE (reference sequence). The CDR3 spells CASSREGLGEQYF. The CDR3 DNA reads TGTGCCAGCAGCCGAGAAGGGTTGGGGGAGCAGTACTTC.

The rearrangement joins TRBV25-1 to TRBJ1-1, with D possibly matching TRBD1 (5 bases). V was cut by 1 base and J by 0 bases, with 15 bases left in between. Germline V gene data show CDR1 as MGHDK and CDR2 as SYGVNS. The CDR3 totals 17 residues. In DNA form, the CDR3 reads TGTGCCAGCAGTGAATTGGTATTAGGGGAAATGAACACTGAAGCTTTCTTT. Translation gives CASSELVLGEMNTEAFF.